The clone carrying this T cell receptor (beta chain) occurred many times. V was shortened by 4 bases and J by 1 base, with 17 bases between the two germline ends. The germline gives CDR1 SGHRS, CDR2 YFSETQ. The CDR3 totals 16 residues. TCRdb re-called the RT-PCR reads through MiXCR, storing one row per CDR3 protein. The repertoire has around 700,000 distinct CDR3 sequences, about 14% of them found once; the top ten carry around 3.3%. What was sequenced was memory CD4+ T cells from blood. The TCR originated in a female donor in good health, serving as a healthy control. The V and J genes are TRBV5-1 and TRBJ1-1, with D possibly matching TRBD1 (5 bases). For the CDR3, the DNA is TGCGCCAGCAGCATTGCCCCGGGGGGGGGGAACACTGAAGCTTTCTTT. Translation gives CASSIAPGGGNTEAFF.